This is a list of T cell receptor beta chains from one sample in a study of blood T cell repertoires in COVID-19. The data were produced by immunoSEQ multiplex PCR, yet TCRdb's version contains in-frame clones alone and is incomplete. The repertoire includes about 210,000 clones, just under 85% of them detected once, and roughly 7.6% sits in the top ten. Material for sequencing was peripheral blood. The receptors were sampled from a woman aged 45 to 65 with active or convalescent COVID-19. CDR3s include the opening cysteine and the closing phenylalanine or tryptophan. Each record gives: J gene, V gene, clone size, D gene, CDR3 DNA, CDR3 protein. The D gene is left open where the match is weak. Clone size is shown for a subset of rows, as once, few, many or a class of expanded clone.

TRBJ1-5	TRBV19	NA	NA	TGTGCCACCATTGACAGGCCAAATAGCAATCAGCCCCAGCATTTT	CATIDRPNSNQPQHF
TRBJ1-5	TRBV7-2	NA	NA	TGTGCCAGTAGCTCCGGGAATCTAGATCGACCCCAGCATTTT	CASSSGNLDRPQHF
TRBJ2-5	TRBV11-2	NA	NA	TGTGCCAGCAGCTTAGGTGTCGGTGAGACCCAGTACTTC	CASSLGVGETQYF
TRBJ1-1	TRBV6-6	NA	TRBD1	TGTGCCAGCAGGAGGACAGGGGGCCTGGACACTGAAGCTTTCTTT	CASRRTGGLDTEAFF
TRBJ2-7	TRBV25-1	NA	NA	TGTGCCAGCAGTGCCCACTGGACCTCCGGGGTCTACGAGCAGTACTTC	CASSAHWTSGVYEQYF
TRBJ1-1	TRBV29-1	NA	TRBD1	TGCAGCGCTGCACCAGGGACAGTTGAAGCTTTCTTT	CSAAPGTVEAFF
TRBJ2-2	TRBV10-3	once	NA	TGTGCCATTTCGCCGAGGAGTGATCGGACCGGGGAGCTGTTTTTT	CAISPRSDRTGELFF
TRBJ2-1	TRBV24-1	NA	NA	TGTGCCACCAGTGATACCACAGGGCCTGATCTCGATGAGCAGTTCTTC	CATSDTTGPDLDEQFF
TRBJ1-5	TRBV5-6	few	NA	TGTGCCAGCAGCTCTTCAGGCTCGTATAGCAATCAGCCCCAGCATTTT	CASSSSGSYSNQPQHF
TRBJ2-7	TRBV6-1	NA	TRBD1	TGTGCCAGCAGTGTCGGGTGGGGACAGGGAGTACCCTACGAGCAGTACTTC	CASSVGWGQGVPYEQYF
TRBJ1-5	TRBV10-3	few	NA	TGTGCCATCAGTGAGACAGGGATCCAGCCCCAGCATTTT	CAISETGIQPQHF
TRBJ1-1	TRBV15	NA	TRBD1	TGTGCCACCAGCCTAGTCTCGACAGGGGGCATGAACACTGAAGCTTTCTTT	CATSLVSTGGMNTEAFF
TRBJ2-1	TRBV4-1	NA	TRBD2	TGCGCCAGCAGCCTTAGCCGGGGGGGAACCGAGCAGTTCTTC	CASSLSRGGTEQFF
TRBJ2-6	TRBV3-1/TRBV3-2	NA	NA	TGTGCCAGCAGCCAACCGACTCTCCAGAGCTCTGGGGCCAACGTCCTGACTTTC	CASSQPTLQSSGANVLTF
TRBJ1-2	TRBV28	NA	NA	TGTGCCAGCAGTTTATTGGGCCCGCAGTTGGGCTACACCTTC	CASSLLGPQLGYTF
TRBJ1-3	TRBV2	NA	TRBD1	TGTGCCAGCACCACCGGGACAGGAGTCTTCTCTGGAAACACCATATATTTT	CASTTGTGVFSGNTIYF
TRBJ2-2	TRBV24-1	NA	NA	TGTGCCACCAGTGGACAAGAGGGAGCCTGGGCCGGGGAGCTGTTTTTT	CATSGQEGAWAGELFF
TRBJ1-5	TRBV28	NA	NA	TGTGCCAGCAGTCCTACCAGGGGAAATAAGGGCAATCAGCCCCAGCATTTT	CASSPTRGNKGNQPQHF
TRBJ1-1	TRBV16	once	NA	TGTGCCAGCAGCAATGCGAGGAACACTGAAGCTTTCTTT	CASSNARNTEAFF
TRBJ2-1	TRBV5-1	NA	NA	TGCGCCAGCAGCTTGGACCCAGGGGTTGAGCAGTTCTTC	CASSLDPGVEQFF
TRBJ1-6	TRBV28	NA	TRBD1	TGTGCCAGCCTCGCACAGGGGAATTCACCCCTCCACTTT	CASLAQGNSPLHF
TRBJ1-1	TRBV5-4	NA	TRBD1	TGTGCCAGCAGCTTGGCCGGGACAGCTAACACTGAAGCTTTCTTT	CASSLAGTANTEAFF